Listed here are 10 T cell receptor beta chains from one sample, sequenced in a study of cytomegalovirus exposure and HLA in healthy donors. Use of 60 Vbeta and 13 Jbeta primers characterized the PCR. Generated by immunoSEQ multiplex PCR, the TCRdb table keeps only in-frame clones and is missing some. The profile shows around 150,000 clones, over 70% of them singletons. Specimen: PBMCs. The receptors come from a woman between 40 and 55 years old in good health and CMV-seronegative.

V and J are TRBV28 and TRBJ1-2; D possibly corresponds to TRBD1 (5 bases). The V end was cut by 2 bases, the J end by 4 bases, with 17 bases between. The CDR3 covers 16 residues. CDR1 and CDR2 from the germline V gene are MDHEN and SYDVKM. The CDR3 bases are TGTGCCAGCAGTTTACATGGGGGAGGGGTTGTCTATGGCTACACCTTC. Residues: CASSLHGGGVVYGYTF.

The chain is built from TRBV10-3 and TRBJ2-1, with D perhaps matching TRBD2 (7 bases). Germline values: CDR1 ENHRY, CDR2 SYGVKD. V was shortened by 7 bases and J by 8 bases, with 15 bases between the two germline ends. There are 13 residues in the CDR3. In DNA form, the CDR3 reads TGTGCCATCAAGAGGGGGGGATCCGATGAGCAGTTCTTC. Its protein is CAIKRGGSDEQFF.

The chain recombines TRBV28 with TRBJ2-1; 9 nucleotides agree with TRBD2. Trimming at V came to 3 bases and at J to 0 bases, leaving 6 bases not matched to a gene. The length of the CDR3 is 17 residues. The germline V gene encodes CDR1 MDHEN and CDR2 SYDVKM. This CDR3 reads CASSFPPSGASYNEQFF. The CDR3 region has the DNA TGTGCCAGCAGTTTTCCCCCTAGCGGGGCCTCCTACAATGAGCAGTTCTTC.

This sequence joins TRBV30 and TRBJ1-1; 12 bases line up with TRBD1. Germline V CDR1 and CDR2: GTSNPN, SVGIG (reference sequence). The CDR3 has 16 residues. The junction had 13 bases not matched to a gene; V was cut back by 1 base and J by 10 bases. CDR3 loop: CAWSDTPGQGALGAFF. The CDR3 DNA reads as TGTGCCTGGAGTGATACACCGGGACAGGGGGCTCTGGGAGCTTTCTTT.

The chain couples TRBV11-2 to TRBJ2-7, with D possibly TRBD1 on 6 matching bases. Germline assignment: CDR1 SGHAT and CDR2 FQNNGV. The length of the CDR3 is 14 residues. Trimming left V 2 bases short and J 5 bases short, with 13 bases between. Written as DNA, the CDR3 is TGTGCCAGCAGCTTATGGGGGCCGGGTAACGAGCAGTACTTC. It codes for CASSLWGPGNEQYF.

The rearrangement joins TRBV19 to TRBJ2-3; the D gene is possibly TRBD1 (5 bases). CDR1 and CDR2 (germline): LNHDA, SQIVND (reference sequence). The CDR3 length is 16 residues. The V end was cut by 2 bases, the J end by 0 bases, with 12 bases between. Written as DNA, the CDR3 is TGTGCCAGTAGTATACGGGCAGGGTCTAGCACAGATACGCAGTATTTT. As protein: CASSIRAGSSTDTQYF.

The chain joins TRBV15 to TRBJ1-5; D may be TRBD1 (6 bases). This CDR3 spans 17 amino acids. Trimming left V 3 bases short and J 5 bases short, with 20 bases between. Germline V lookup: CDR1 LNHNV, CDR2 YYDKDF (reference sequence). This CDR3 reads CATSRDSLDRIDQPQHF. The CDR3 region has the DNA TGTGCCACCAGCAGGGACAGCCTCGACCGGATTGATCAGCCCCAGCATTTT.

The rearrangement joins TRBV21-1 to TRBJ2-5; the tabulated D call, TRBD2, remains unverified against the DNA. TRBV21-1 is a pseudogene. This CDR3 is 15 amino acids long. The CDR3 region is CASSKAALALETQYF. CDR3 sequence (DNA): TGTGCCAGCAGCAAAGCAGCGCTAGCCTTGGAGACCCAGTACTTC.

The J gene is TRBJ2-5, the V gene TRBV7-9; D remains ambiguous. CDR3 length equals 12 residues. CDR1 is SEHNR and CDR2 is FQNEAQ in the germline V gene (reference sequence). Trimming took off 6 bases at V and 5 bases at J, with 10 bases between the two ends. The DNA of the CDR3 is TGTGCCAGCAGTGTAACGGAGGAGACCCAGTACTTC. Its protein is CASSVTEETQYF.

V and J are TRBV7-8 and TRBJ2-2; 11 bases match TRBD2. Trimming took 4 bases from V and 7 from J; bases not matched to a gene: 2. There are 14 residues in the CDR3. The germline gives CDR1 SGHVS, CDR2 FQNEAQ. Here the CDR3 reads CASSSTSGNGELFF. DNA of the CDR3: TGTGCCAGCAGCTCGACTAGCGGGAACGGGGAGCTGTTTTTT.